Included here is one TCR beta chain sequence, with context. This clonotype has only a few counts. Its antigen target is currently unknown. There are no base qualities to consult, and no much larger clone falls within one base. This sample was included in a study of patients and donors after allogeneic stem cell transplantation (dated by TCRdb to 2018 to 2020). Receptor amplification or capture employed RT-PCR. Sequenced on a NextSeq 550. The raw public data were reprocessed by TCRdb itself: fastp quality trimming at Q25, MiXCR clonotype calling, in-frame beta chains only. A single entry per CDR3 protein holds the most common genes and DNA from its merged rows. In this sample the table shows some 200,000 distinct CDR3 sequences, around 41% of which occur a single time. Clones ranked in the top ten supply about 30% of the sample. The germline V gene gives CDR1 as MNHEY and CDR2 as SVGEGT. The CDR3, cysteine through phenylalanine, is 14 amino acids long. Only CDR3 DNA is held: 42 bases, read in frame from base 1. Cut back by 2 bases and 7 bases, the V and J ends lie 14 bases apart.

Sequenced input: blood, either unsorted or a sorted T cell fraction (not recorded which). This TCR came from a human donor who was either an allogeneic HSCT recipient or a stem cell or donor lymphocyte infusion donor (not recorded which). It is not recorded whose cells these are; they may come from a transplant donor. Recombination linked TRBV6-2 or TRBV6-3 to TRBJ1-2; a tentative D call is TRBD1 (5 bases match). The DNA sequence is as follows: TGTGCCAGCAGTTACGTGGACAAAGGCTCTGGCTACACCTTC. Its product reads: CASSYVDKGSGYTF.